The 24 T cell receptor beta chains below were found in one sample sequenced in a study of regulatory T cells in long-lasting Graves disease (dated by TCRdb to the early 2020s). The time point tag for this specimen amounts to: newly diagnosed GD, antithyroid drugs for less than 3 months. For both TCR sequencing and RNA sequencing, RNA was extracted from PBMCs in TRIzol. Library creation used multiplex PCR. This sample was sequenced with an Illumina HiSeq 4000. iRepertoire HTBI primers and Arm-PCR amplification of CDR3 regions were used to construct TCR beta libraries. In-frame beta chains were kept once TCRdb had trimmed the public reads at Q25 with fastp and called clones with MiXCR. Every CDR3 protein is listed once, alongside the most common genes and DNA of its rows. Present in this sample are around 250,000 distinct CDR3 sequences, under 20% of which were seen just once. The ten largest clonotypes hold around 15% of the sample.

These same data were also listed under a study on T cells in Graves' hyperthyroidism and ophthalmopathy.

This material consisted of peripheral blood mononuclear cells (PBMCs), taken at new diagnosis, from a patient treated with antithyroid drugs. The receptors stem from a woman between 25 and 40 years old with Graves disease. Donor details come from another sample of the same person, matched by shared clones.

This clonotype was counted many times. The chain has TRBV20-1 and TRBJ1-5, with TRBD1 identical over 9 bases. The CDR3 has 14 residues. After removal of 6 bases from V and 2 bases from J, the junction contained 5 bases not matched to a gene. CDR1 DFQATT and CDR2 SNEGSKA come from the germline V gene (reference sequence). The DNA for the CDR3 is TGCAGTGCCACACAGGGGGCCGGCAATCAGCCCCAGCATTTT. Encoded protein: CSATQGAGNQPQHF.

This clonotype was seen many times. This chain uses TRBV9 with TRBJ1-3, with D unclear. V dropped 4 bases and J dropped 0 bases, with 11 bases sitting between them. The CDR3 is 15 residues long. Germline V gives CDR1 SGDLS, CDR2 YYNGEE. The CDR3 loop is CASSPSPDSGNTIYF. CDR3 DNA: TGTGCCAGCAGCCCCAGCCCTGACTCTGGAAACACCATATATTTT.

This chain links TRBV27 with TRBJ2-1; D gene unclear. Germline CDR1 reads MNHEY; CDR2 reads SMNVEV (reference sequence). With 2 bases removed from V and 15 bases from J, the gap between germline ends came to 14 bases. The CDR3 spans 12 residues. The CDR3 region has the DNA TGTGCCAGCAGTTTAAAGGAAAGAGCTTTGTTCTTC. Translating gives CASSLKERALFF.

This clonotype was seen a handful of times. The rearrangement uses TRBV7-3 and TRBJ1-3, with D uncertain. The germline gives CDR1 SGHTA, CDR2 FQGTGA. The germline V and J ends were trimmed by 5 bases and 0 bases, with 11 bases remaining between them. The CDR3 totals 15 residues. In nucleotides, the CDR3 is TGTGCCAGCAGCCGGATGGGAGACTCTGGAAACACCATATATTTT. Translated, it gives CASSRMGDSGNTIYF.

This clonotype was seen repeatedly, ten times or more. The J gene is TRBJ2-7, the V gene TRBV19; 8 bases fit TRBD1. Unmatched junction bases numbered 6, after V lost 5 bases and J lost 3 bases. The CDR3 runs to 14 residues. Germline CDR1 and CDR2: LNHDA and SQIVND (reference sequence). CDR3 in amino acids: CASSLPDRVYEQYF. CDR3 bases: TGTGCCAGTAGTCTCCCGGACAGGGTCTACGAGCAGTACTTC.

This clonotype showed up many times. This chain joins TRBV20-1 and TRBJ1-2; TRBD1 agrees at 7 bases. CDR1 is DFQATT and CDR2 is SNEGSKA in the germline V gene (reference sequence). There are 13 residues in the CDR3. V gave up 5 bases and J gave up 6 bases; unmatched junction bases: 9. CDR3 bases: TGCAGTGCTTACCACAGGGGATTCGATGGCTACACCTTC. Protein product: CSAYHRGFDGYTF.

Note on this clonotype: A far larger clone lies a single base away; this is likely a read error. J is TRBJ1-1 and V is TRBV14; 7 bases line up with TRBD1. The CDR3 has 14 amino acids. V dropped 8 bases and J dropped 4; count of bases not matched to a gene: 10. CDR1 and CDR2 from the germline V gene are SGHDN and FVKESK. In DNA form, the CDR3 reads TGTGCCAGCTCGCCAGACAGGGAGGGCACTGAAGCTTTCTTT. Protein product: CASSPDREGTEAFF.

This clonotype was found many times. The CDR3 sequence is CASSLRGAPNEKLFF. DNA for the CDR3: TGTGCCAGCAGTTTACGGGGGGCACCTAATGAAAAACTGTTTTTT. The genes are TRBV12-3 or TRBV12-4 and TRBJ1-4; D is possibly TRBD1 (6 bases). The CDR3 loop spans 15 amino acids. V lost 2 bases to trimming and J lost 3 bases, with 10 bases between them.

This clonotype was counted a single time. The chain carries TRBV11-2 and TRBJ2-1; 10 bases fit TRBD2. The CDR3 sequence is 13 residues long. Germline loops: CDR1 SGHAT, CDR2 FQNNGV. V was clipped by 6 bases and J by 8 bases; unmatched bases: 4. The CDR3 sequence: CASRNSGGHEQFF. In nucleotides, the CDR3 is TGTGCCAGCAGAAATAGCGGGGGGCATGAGCAGTTCTTC. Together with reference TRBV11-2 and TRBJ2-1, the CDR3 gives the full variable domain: EAGVAQSPRYKIIEKRQSVAFWCNPISGHATLYWYQQILGQGPKLLIQFQNNGVVDDSQLPKDRFSAERLKGVDSTLKIQPAKLEDSAVYLCASRNSGGHEQFFGPGTRLTVL.

CDR3 loop: CAWSRQPNTEAFF. The CDR3 nucleotides are TGTGCCTGGAGTCGACAGCCGAACACTGAAGCTTTCTTT. This chain joins TRBV30 and TRBJ1-1; a weak D match, TRBD1 (5 bases). Trimming left V 2 bases short and J 1 base short, with 8 bases between. The CDR3 is 13 residues long. In germline, CDR1 is GTSNPN, CDR2 SVGIG (reference sequence).

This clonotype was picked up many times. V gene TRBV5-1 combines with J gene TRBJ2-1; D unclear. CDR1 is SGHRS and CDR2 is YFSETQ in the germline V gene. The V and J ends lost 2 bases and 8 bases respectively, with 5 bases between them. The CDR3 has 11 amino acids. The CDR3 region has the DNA TGCGCCAGCAGCTTCCAGCATGAGCAGTTCTTC. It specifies CASSFQHEQFF.

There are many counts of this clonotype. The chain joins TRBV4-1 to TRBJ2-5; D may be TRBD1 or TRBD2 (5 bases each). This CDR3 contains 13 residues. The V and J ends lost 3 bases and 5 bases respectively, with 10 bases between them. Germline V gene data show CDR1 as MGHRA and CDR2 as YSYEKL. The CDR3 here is CASSQTWGETQYF. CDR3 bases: TGCGCCAGCAGCCAGACGTGGGGGGAGACCCAGTACTTC.

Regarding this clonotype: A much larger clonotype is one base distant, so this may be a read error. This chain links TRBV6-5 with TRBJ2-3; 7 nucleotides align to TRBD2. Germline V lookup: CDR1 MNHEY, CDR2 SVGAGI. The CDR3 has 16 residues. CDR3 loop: CASSYAAWTRTDTRYF. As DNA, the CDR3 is TGTGCCAGCAGTTATGCCGCCTGGACTAGAACGGATACGCGGTATTTT.

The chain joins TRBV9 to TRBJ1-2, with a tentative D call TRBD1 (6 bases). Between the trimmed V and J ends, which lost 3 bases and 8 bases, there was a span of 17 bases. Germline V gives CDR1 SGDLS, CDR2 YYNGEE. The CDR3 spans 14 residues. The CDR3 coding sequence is TGTGCCAGCAGCGGTCCCACTCCCAGGGGCGGCTACACCTTC. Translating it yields CASSGPTPRGGYTF.

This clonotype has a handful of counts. CDR3 protein: CASSLKQGYYNEQFF. The CDR3 DNA is TGCGCCAGCAGCTTGAAACAGGGCTACTACAATGAGCAGTTCTTC. V is TRBV5-1 and J is TRBJ2-1, with TRBD1 as a possible D gene (6 bases). The CDR3 spans 15 residues. Germline values: CDR1 SGHRS, CDR2 YFSETQ. The germline V and J ends were trimmed by 1 base and 3 bases, with 11 bases remaining between them.

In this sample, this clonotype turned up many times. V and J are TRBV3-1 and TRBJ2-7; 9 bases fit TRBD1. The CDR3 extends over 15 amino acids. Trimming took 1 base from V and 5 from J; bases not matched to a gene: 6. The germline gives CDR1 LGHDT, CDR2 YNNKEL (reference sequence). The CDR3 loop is CASSQARTGVHEQYF. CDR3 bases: TGTGCCAGCAGCCAAGCCCGGACAGGGGTCCACGAGCAGTACTTC.

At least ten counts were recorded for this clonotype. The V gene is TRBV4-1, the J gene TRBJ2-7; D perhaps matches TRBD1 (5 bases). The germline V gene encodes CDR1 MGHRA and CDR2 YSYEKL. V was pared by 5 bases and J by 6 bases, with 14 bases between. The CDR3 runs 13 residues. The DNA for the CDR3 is TGCGCCAGCAGCAAACCAGGGTTCCTCGAGCAGTACTTC. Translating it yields CASSKPGFLEQYF.

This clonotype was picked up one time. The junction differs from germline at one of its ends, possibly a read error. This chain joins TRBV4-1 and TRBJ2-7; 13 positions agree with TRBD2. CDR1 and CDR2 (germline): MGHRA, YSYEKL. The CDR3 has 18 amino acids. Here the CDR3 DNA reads TGCGCCAGCAGCCAACTGCAACTAGCGGGAGGGTTCTTCTACGAGCGGTACTTC. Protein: CASSQLQLAGGFFYERYF.

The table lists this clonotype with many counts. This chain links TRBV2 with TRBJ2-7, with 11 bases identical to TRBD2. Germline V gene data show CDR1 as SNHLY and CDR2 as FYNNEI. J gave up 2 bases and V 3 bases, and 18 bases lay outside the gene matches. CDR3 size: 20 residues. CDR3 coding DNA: TGTGCCAGCAGTGATATTGGTATTACCGGGACTAGCGGTGCGGCCTACGAGCAGTACTTC. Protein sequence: CASSDIGITGTSGAAYEQYF.

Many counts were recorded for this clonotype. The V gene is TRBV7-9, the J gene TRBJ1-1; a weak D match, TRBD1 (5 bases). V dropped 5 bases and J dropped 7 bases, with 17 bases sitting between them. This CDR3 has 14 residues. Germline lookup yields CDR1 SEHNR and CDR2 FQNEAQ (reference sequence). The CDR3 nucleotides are TGTGCCAGCAGCCAGGGAGGTGGAGTGGTTGAAGCTTTCTTT. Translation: CASSQGGGVVEAFF.

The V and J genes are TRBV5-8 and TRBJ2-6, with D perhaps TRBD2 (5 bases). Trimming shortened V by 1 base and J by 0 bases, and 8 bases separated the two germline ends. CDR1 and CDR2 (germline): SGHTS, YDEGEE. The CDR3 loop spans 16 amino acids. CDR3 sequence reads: CASSLRGNSGANVLTF. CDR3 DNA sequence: TGTGCCAGCAGCTTGCGGGGAAACTCTGGGGCCAACGTCCTGACTTTC.

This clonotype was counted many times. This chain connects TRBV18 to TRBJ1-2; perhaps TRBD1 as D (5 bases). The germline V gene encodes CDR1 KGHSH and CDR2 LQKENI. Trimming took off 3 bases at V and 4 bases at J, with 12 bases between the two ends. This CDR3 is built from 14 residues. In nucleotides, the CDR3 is TGTGCCAGCTCACCGCAGGGAACCAGCTATGGCTACACCTTC. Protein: CASSPQGTSYGYTF.

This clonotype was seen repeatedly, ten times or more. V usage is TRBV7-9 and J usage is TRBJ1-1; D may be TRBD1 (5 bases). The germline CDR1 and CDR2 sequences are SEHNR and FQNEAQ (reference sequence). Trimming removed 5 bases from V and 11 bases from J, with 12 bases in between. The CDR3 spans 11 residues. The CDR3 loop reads CASSRQREAFF. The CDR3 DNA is TGTGCCAGCAGCCGACAGCGGGAGGCTTTCTTT.

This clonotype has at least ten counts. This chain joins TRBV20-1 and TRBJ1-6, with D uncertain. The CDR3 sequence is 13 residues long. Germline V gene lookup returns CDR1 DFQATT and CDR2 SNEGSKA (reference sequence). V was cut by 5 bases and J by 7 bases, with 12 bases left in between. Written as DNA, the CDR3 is TGCAGTGCTCCGTACGGTGACAATTCACCCCTCCACTTT. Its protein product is CSAPYGDNSPLHF.